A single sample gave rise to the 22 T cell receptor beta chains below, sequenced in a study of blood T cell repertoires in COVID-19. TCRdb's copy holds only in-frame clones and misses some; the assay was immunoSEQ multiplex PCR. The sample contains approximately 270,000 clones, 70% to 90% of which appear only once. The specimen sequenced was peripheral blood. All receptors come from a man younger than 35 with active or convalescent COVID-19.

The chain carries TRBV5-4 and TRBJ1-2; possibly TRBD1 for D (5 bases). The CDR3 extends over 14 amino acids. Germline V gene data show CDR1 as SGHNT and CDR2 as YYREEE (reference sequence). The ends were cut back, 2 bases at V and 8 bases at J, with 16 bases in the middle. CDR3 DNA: TGTGCCAGCAGCTTCCGTCGTCAGGGAGGCGGCTACACCTTC. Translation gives CASSFRRQGGGYTF.

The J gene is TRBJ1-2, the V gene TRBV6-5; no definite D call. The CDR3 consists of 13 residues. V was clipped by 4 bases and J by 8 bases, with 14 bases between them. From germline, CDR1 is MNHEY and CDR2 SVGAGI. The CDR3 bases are TGTGCCAGCAGTTGGACTGGTTATGGCGGCTACACCTTC. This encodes CASSWTGYGGYTF.

Here the CDR3 DNA reads TGCGCCAGCAGCGCGACAGCCACAGATACGCAGTATTTT. Its translation: CASSATATDTQYF. The chain links TRBV5-1 to TRBJ2-3; perhaps TRBD1 as D (5 bases). The CDR3 sequence is 13 residues long. CDR1 is SGHRS, CDR2 YFSETQ, per germline. The V end was cut by 4 bases, the J end by 2 bases, with 8 bases between.

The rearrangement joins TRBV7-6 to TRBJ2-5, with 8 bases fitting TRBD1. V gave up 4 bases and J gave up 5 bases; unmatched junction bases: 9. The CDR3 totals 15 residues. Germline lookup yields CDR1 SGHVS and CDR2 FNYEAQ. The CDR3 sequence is CASSSRTGHRETQYF. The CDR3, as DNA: TGTGCCAGCAGCTCAAGGACAGGGCATCGGGAGACCCAGTACTTC.

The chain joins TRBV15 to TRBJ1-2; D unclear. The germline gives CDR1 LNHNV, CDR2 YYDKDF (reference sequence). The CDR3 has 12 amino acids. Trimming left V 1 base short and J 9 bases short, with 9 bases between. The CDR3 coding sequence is TGTGCCACCAGCAGAGGGGAGATAAGCTACACCTTC. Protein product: CATSRGEISYTF.

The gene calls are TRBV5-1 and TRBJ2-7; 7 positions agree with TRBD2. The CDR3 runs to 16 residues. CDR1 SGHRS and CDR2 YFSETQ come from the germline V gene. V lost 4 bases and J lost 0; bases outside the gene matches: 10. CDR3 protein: CASSATGGSLSYEQYF. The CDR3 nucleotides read TGCGCCAGCAGCGCAACGGGCGGGAGTCTCTCCTACGAGCAGTACTTC. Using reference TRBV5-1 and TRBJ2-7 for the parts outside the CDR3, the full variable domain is KAGVTQTPRYLIKTRGQQVTLSCSPISGHRSVSWYQQTPGQGLQFLFEYFSETQRNKGNFPGRFSGRQFSNSRSEMNVSTLELGDSALYLCASSATGGSLSYEQYFGPGTRLTVT.

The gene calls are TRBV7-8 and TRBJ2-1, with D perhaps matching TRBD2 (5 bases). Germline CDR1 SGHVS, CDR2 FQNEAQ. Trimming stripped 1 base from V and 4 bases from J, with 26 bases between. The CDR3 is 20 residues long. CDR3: CASSLGFGERFLHSYNEQFF. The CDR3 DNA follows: TGTGCCAGCAGCTTAGGGTTTGGGGAGCGCTTCCTTCACTCTTACAATGAGCAGTTCTTC.

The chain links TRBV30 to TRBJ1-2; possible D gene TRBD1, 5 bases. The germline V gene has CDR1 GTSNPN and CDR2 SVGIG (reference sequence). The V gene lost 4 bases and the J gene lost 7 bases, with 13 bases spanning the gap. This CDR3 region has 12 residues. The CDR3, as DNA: TGTGCCTGGACTTTGGGGGGGGGTGGCTACACCTTC. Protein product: CAWTLGGGGYTF.

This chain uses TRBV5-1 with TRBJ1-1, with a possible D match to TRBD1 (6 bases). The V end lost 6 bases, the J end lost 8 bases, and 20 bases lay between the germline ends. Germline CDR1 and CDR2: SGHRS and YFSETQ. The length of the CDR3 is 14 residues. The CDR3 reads CASTALGGGSEAFF. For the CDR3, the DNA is TGCGCCAGCACCGCGTTGGGGGGCGGGAGCGAAGCTTTCTTT.

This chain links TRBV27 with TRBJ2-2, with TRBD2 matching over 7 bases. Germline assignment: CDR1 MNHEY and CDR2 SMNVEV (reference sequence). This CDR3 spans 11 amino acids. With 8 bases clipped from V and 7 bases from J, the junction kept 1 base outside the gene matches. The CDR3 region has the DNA TGTGCCAGCTCGGGAGGCGGGGAGCTGTTTTTT. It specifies CASSGGGELFF.

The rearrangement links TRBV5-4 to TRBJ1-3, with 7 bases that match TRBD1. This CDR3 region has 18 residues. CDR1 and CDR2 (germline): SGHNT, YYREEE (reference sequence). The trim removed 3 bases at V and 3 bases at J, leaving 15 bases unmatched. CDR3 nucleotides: TGTGCCAGCAGCTCGTGGGGGGAGACAGGGCCCGGTGGAAACACCATATATTTT. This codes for CASSSWGETGPGGNTIYF.

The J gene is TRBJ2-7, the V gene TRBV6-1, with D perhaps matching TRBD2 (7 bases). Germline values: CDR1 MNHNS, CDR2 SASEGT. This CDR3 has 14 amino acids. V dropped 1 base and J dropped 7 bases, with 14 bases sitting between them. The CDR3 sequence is CASSEGGGAWEQYF. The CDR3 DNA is TGTGCCAGCAGTGAAGGTGGGGGGGCCTGGGAGCAGTACTTC.

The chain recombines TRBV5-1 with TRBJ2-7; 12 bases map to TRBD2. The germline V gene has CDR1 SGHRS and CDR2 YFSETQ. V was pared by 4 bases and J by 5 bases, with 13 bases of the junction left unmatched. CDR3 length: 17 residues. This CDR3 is CASSRALAGGSPHEQYF. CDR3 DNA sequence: TGCGCCAGCAGCCGGGCGCTAGCGGGAGGGTCCCCTCACGAGCAGTACTTC.

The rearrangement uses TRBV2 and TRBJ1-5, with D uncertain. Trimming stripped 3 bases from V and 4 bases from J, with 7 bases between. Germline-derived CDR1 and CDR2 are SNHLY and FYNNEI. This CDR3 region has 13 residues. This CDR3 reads CASSDRWNQPQHF. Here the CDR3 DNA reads TGTGCCAGCAGTGACAGGTGGAATCAGCCCCAGCATTTT.

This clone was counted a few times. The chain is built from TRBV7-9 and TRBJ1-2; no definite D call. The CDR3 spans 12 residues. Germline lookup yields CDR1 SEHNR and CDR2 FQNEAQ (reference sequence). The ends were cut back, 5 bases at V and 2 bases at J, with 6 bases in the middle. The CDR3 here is CASSQFNYGYTF. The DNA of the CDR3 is TGTGCCAGCAGCCAGTTCAACTATGGCTACACCTTC.

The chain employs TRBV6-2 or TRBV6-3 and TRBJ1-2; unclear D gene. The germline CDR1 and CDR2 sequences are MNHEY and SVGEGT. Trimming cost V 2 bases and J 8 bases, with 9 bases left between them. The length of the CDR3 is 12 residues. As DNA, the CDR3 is TGTGCCAGCAGTTACAACGGTCGGGGCTACACCTTC. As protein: CASSYNGRGYTF.

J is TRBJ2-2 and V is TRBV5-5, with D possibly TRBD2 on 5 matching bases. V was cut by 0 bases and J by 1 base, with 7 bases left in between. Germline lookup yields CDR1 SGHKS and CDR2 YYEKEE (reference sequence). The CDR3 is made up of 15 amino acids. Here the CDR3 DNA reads TGTGCCAGCAGCTTGGGGACTGTGAACACCGGGGAGCTGTTTTTT. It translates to CASSLGTVNTGELFF.

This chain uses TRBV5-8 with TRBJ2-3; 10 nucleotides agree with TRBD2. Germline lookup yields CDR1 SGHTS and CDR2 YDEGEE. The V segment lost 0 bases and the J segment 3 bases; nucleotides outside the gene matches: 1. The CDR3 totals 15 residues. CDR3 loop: CASSLGLAGTDTQYF. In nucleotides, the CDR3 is TGTGCCAGCAGCTTGGGACTAGCGGGTACAGATACGCAGTATTTT.

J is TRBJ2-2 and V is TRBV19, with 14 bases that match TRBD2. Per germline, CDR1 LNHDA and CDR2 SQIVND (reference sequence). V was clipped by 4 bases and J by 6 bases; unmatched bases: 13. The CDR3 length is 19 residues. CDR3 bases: TGTGCCAGTAGTACCACCGGGACTAGCGGGAGAGGGTGGTCCGGGGAGCTGTTTTTT. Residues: CASSTTGTSGRGWSGELFF.

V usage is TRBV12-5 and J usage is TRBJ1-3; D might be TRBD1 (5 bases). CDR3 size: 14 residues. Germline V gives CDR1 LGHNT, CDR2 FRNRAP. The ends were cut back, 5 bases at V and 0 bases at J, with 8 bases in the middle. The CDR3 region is CASGGGTSGNTIYF. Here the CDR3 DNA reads TGTGCTAGTGGTGGGGGGACCTCTGGAAACACCATATATTTT.

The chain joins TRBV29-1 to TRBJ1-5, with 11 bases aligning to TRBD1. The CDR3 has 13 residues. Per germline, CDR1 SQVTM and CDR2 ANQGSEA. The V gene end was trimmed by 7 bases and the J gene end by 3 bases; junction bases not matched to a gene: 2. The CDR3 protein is CSAGQGANQPQHF. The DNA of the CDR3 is TGCAGCGCAGGACAGGGGGCCAATCAGCCCCAGCATTTT.

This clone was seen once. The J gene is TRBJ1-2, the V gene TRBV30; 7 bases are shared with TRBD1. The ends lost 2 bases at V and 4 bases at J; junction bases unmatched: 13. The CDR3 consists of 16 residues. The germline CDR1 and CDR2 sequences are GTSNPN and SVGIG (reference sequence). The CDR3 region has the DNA TGTGCCTGGAGTCCTGTAGTAAGACAGGGTCTCTATGGCTACACCTTC. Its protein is CAWSPVVRQGLYGYTF.